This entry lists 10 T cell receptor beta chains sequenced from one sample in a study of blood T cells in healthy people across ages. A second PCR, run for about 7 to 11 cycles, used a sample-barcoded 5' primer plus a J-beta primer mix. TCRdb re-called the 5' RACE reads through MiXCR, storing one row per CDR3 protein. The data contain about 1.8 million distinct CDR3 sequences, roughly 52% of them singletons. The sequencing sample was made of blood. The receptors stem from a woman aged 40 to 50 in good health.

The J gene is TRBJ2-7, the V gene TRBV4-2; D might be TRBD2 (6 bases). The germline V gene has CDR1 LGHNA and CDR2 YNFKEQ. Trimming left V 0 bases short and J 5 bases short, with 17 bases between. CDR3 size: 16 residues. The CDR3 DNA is TGTGCCAGCAGCCAAGACAGCCTCAGACTAGGGGACGAGCAGTACTTC. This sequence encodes CASSQDSLRLGDEQYF.

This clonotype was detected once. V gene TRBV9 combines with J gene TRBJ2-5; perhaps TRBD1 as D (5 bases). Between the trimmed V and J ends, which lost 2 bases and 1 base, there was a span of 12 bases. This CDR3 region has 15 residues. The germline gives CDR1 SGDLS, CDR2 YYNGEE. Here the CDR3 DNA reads TGTGCCAGCAGCGTCTCACCAGGGCTCCAAGAGACCCAGTACTTC. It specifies CASSVSPGLQETQYF.

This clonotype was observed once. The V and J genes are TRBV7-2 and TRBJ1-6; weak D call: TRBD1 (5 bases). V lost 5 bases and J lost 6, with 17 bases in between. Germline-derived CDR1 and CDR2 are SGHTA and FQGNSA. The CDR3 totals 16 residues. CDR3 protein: CASSPLTVSTNSPLHF. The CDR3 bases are TGTGCCAGCAGCCCCCTGACAGTTTCAACTAATTCACCCCTCCACTTT. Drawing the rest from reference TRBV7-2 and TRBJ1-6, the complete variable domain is GAGVSQSPSNKVTEKGKDVELRCDPISGHTALYWYRQSLGQGLEFLIYFQGNSAPDKSGLPSDRFSAERTGGSVSTLTIQRTQQEDSAVYLCASSPLTVSTNSPLHFGNGTRLTVT.

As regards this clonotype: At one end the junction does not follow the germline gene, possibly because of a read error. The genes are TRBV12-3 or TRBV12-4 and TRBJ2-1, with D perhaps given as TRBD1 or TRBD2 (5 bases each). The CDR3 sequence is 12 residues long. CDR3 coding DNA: TGTGTCAGCAGTTTCAGTGGGACTGAGCAGTTCTTC. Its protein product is CVSSFSGTEQFF.

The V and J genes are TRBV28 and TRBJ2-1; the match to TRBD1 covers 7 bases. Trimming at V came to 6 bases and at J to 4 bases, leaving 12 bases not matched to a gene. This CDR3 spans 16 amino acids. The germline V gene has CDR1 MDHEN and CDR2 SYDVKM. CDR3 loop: CASSSTNRGSYNEQFF. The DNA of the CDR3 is TGTGCCAGCAGCTCCACTAACAGGGGTTCGTACAATGAGCAGTTCTTC.

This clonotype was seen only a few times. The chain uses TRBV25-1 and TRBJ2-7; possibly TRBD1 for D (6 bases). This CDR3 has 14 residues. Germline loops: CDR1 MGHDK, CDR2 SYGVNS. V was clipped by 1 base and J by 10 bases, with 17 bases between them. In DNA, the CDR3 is TGTGCCAGCAGTGAATCCGGGACACTTAAAAACCAGTACTTC. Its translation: CASSESGTLKNQYF.

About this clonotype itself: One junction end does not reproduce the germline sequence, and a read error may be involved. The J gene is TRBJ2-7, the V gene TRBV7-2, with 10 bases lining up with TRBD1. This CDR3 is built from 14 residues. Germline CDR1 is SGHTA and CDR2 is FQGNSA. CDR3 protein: CASSLRDRGYERYF. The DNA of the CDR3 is TGTGCCAGCAGCTTACGGGACAGGGGCTACGAGCGGTACTTC.

The CDR3 reads CASRPQGFAGELFF. CDR3 nucleotides: TGTGCCAGCAGACCTCAGGGATTCGCCGGGGAGCTGTTTTTT. V is TRBV6-2 or TRBV6-3 and J is TRBJ2-2, with D maybe TRBD1 (5 bases). CDR3 length equals 14 residues. Germline lookup yields CDR1 MNHEY and CDR2 SVGEGT. The germline V and J ends were trimmed by 6 bases and 6 bases, with 14 bases remaining between them.

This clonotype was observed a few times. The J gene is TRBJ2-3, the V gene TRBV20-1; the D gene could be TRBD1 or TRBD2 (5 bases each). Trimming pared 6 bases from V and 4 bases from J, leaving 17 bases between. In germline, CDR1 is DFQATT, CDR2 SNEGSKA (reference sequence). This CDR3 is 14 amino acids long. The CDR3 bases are TGCAGTGCCCGAAGAGGGGCTAGTCCAGATACGCAGTATTTT. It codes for CSARRGASPDTQYF.

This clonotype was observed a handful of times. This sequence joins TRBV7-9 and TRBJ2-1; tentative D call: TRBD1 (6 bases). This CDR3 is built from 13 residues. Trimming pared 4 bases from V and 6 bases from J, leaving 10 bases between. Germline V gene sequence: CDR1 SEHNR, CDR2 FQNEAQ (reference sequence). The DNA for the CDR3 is TGTGCCAGCAGCTCGGACAGCCTCAATGAGCAGTTCTTC. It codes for CASSSDSLNEQFF. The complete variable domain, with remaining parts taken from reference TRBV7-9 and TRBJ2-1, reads DTGVSQNPRHKITKRGQNVTFRCDPISEHNRLYWYRQTLGQGPEFLTYFQNEAQLEKSRLLSDRFSAERPKGSFSTLEIQRTEQGDSAMYLCASSSDSLNEQFFGPGTRLTVL.